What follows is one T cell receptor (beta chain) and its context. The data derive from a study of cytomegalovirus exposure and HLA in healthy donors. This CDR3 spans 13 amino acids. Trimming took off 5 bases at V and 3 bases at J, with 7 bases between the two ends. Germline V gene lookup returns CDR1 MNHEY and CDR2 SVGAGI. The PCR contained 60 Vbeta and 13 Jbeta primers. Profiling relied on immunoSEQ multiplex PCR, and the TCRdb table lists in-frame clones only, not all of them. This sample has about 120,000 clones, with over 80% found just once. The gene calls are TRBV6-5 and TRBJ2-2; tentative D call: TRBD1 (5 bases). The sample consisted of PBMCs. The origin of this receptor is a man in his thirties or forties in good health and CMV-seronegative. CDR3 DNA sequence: TGTGCCAGCAGTGGCAGGGACACCGGGGAGCTGTTTTTT. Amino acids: CASSGRDTGELFF.